The present T cell receptor (beta chain) was sequenced within a study of blood T cells in healthy people across ages. Overall study: Per two T cells, about one barcoded beta molecule was captured through template switching.

Next came a second PCR, run for roughly 6 to 11 cycles, which used a sample-barcoded 5' primer along with a J-beta primer mix. TCRdb used MiXCR to reprocess the 5' RACE reads, holding one entry per CDR3 protein. Of around 1,900,000 distinct CDR3 sequences listed, about 39% are singletons. The TCR was taken from a human donor in good health. Sequencing used blood.

The CDR3 region has the DNA TGTGCCAGCAGTTTTCCCGAGGAGTACACAGATACGCAGTATTTT. As protein: CASSFPEEYTDTQYF. This sequence joins TRBV6-2 or TRBV6-3 and TRBJ2-3; D remains ambiguous. The CDR3 covers 15 residues. The germline V and J ends were trimmed by 4 bases and 2 bases, with 13 bases remaining between them. In germline, CDR1 is MNHEY, CDR2 SVGEGT.